Presented here are 10 T cell receptor beta chains from one specimen sequenced in a study of early T cells in non-severe SARS-CoV-2 infection. TCRdb analysed the 5' RACE reads with MiXCR anew, one entry per CDR3 protein. Of over 30,000 distinct CDR3 sequences listed, roughly 4.5% are singletons. Sequenced sample: whole blood. The receptors derive from an adult who was a healthcare worker with PCR-confirmed SARS-CoV-2 infection or an uninfected control (not recorded which).

This clonotype was counted ten times or more. This rearrangement joins TRBV19 to TRBJ2-7; D is unclear. The CDR3 consists of 13 residues. The germline gives CDR1 LNHDA, CDR2 SQIVND (reference sequence). Trimming pared 1 base from V and 0 bases from J, leaving 4 bases between. The CDR3 bases are TGTGCCAGTAGTATAGTACCCTCCTACGAGCAGTACTTC. As protein: CASSIVPSYEQYF.

This clonotype was seen repeatedly, ten times or more. The rearrangement links TRBV28 to TRBJ2-7, with D perhaps assigned TRBD1 or TRBD2 (5 bases each). Germline CDR1 is MDHEN and CDR2 is SYDVKM. CDR3 length: 14 residues. The V end lost 6 bases, the J end lost 2 bases, and 14 bases lay between the germline ends. CDR3 loop: CASSPGTLTYEQYF. The DNA of the CDR3 is TGTGCCAGCAGCCCAGGGACCTTAACCTACGAGCAGTACTTC.

This clonotype has only a few counts. V gene TRBV20-1 combines with J gene TRBJ1-5; 11 nucleotides line up with TRBD1. CDR3 length equals 16 residues. Germline V gene sequence: CDR1 DFQATT, CDR2 SNEGSKA (reference sequence). V trimming: 5 bases; J trimming: 1 base; junction bases outside the gene matches: 7. DNA for the CDR3: TGCAGTGCTCCCGGGACAGGGGGTATGAGCAATCAGCCCCAGCATTTT. It is translated as CSAPGTGGMSNQPQHF.

This clonotype has ten or more counts. The chain uses TRBV29-1 and TRBJ1-2; the D is unclear. V was pared by 4 bases and J by 4 bases, with 10 bases between. The CDR3 totals 12 residues. Germline CDR1 and CDR2: SQVTM and ANQGSEA. CDR3 amino acids: CSVGEGAYGYTF. The DNA for the CDR3 is TGCAGCGTTGGCGAGGGTGCCTATGGCTACACCTTC.

This clonotype was seen a few times. V gene TRBV7-9 combines with J gene TRBJ2-2, with D tentatively TRBD1 (5 bases). Per germline, CDR1 SEHNR and CDR2 FQNEAQ (reference sequence). CDR3 length equals 16 residues. V gave up 5 bases and J gave up 4 bases, with 17 bases separating them. The chain's CDR3 is CASSPPRQGGTGELFF. The DNA for the CDR3 is TGTGCCAGCAGCCCCCCCCGGCAGGGCGGCACCGGGGAGCTGTTTTTT.

This clonotype has only a few counts. The chain uses TRBV19 and TRBJ1-1; no reliable D call. The CDR3 is 16 residues long. The V gene lost 6 bases and the J gene lost 1 base, with 18 bases spanning the gap. From germline, CDR1 is LNHDA and CDR2 SQIVND (reference sequence). The CDR3 DNA is TGTGCCAGTAGCAACCTAATGACCGGTGGGAACACTGAAGCTTTCTTT. Protein sequence: CASSNLMTGGNTEAFF. The full variable domain, its missing parts supplied by reference TRBV19 and TRBJ1-1, is DGGITQSPKYLFRKEGQNVTLSCEQNLNHDAMYWYRQDPGQGLRLIYYSQIVNDFQKGDIAEGYSVSREKKESFPLTVTSAQKNPTAFYLCASSNLMTGGNTEAFFGQGTRLTVV.

The rearrangement joins TRBV6-1 to TRBJ1-1; 7 positions match TRBD1. The junction had 6 bases not matched to a gene; V was cut back by 8 bases and J by 6 bases. CDR1 and CDR2 from the germline V gene are MNHNS and SASEGT. This CDR3 comprises 12 residues. Here the CDR3 reads CASEDRVAEAFF. CDR3 nucleotides: TGTGCCAGCGAAGACAGGGTTGCTGAAGCTTTCTTT.

This clonotype was observed at least ten times. The chain is built from TRBV6-1 and TRBJ1-4; 8 bases map to TRBD1. The CDR3 is 16 amino acids. CDR1 MNHNS and CDR2 SASEGT come from the germline V gene. After removal of 6 bases from V and 3 bases from J, the junction contained 9 bases not matched to a gene. The CDR3 protein is CASSSGGGGSNEKLFF. The DNA for the CDR3 is TGTGCCAGCAGCTCAGGGGGCGGTGGGTCTAATGAAAAACTGTTTTTT.

The table lists this clonotype with a few counts. The J gene is TRBJ1-1, the V gene TRBV28; D gene ambiguous. V lost 2 bases to trimming and J lost 3 bases, with 10 bases between them. This CDR3 region has 14 residues. Germline assignment: CDR1 MDHEN and CDR2 SYDVKM. The CDR3 nucleotides read TGTGCCAGCAGTTTAGGGCGACTTTACACTGAAGCTTTCTTT. As protein: CASSLGRLYTEAFF.

By share of the sample, this clonotype is medium-sized. The chain has TRBV7-2 and TRBJ1-2, with unresolved D. Germline loops: CDR1 SGHTA, CDR2 FQGNSA. The V end lost 5 bases, the J end lost 4 bases, and 17 bases lay between the germline ends. This CDR3 has 15 residues. CDR3 protein: CASSQYTSTTYGYTF. The CDR3 DNA sequence: TGTGCCAGCAGCCAGTATACCTCTACTACCTATGGCTACACCTTC.